Below are 15 T cell receptor beta chains sequenced from a single sample in a study of shared clonotypes between healthy human individuals. This table comes from immunoSEQ multiplex PCR, and its TCRdb copy is limited to in-frame clones, with some not included. The sample records some 2,500,000 clones, just under 95% being singletons. Sequencing used naive CD4+ T cells from PBMCs. The subset denotes: CD45RA+ positively selected. These receptors came from a man aged 18-30 years in good health. Some clones in this sample may be carry-over from other donors' samples.

The J gene is TRBJ1-1, the V gene TRBV7-9; D may be TRBD1 (5 bases). The CDR3 sequence is 15 residues long. Germline CDR1 and CDR2: SEHNR and FQNEAQ (reference sequence). V lost 4 bases and J lost 4, with 16 bases in between. DNA for the CDR3: TGTGCCAGCAGCTCAAGGGACGGTGGGGGCACTGAAGCTTTCTTT. This translates into CASSSRDGGGTEAFF. Full variable domain (remainder filled in from reference TRBV7-9 and TRBJ1-1): DTGVSQNPRHKITKRGQNVTFRCDPISEHNRLYWYRQTLGQGPEFLTYFQNEAQLEKSRLLSDRFSAERPKGSFSTLEIQRTEQGDSAMYLCASSSRDGGGTEAFFGQGTRLTVV.

The chain employs TRBV6-6 and TRBJ1-4; D may be TRBD1 (5 bases). The germline V gene has CDR1 MNHNY and CDR2 SVGAGI (reference sequence). This CDR3 has 16 amino acids. Trimming took 7 bases from V and 3 from J, leaving 18 bases between them. The CDR3 spells CASKSPEGGANEKLFF. The CDR3 nucleotides are TGTGCCAGCAAATCCCCTGAAGGAGGGGCTAATGAAAAACTGTTTTTT.

This clone was recorded once. The chain recombines TRBV30 with TRBJ2-4, with D possibly matching TRBD2 (5 bases). V lost 3 bases to trimming and J lost 5 bases, with 14 bases between them. Germline V gene sequence: CDR1 GTSNPN, CDR2 SVGIG (reference sequence). The CDR3 consists of 14 residues. CDR3 amino acids: CAWRRAADQNIQYF. Written as DNA, the CDR3 is TGTGCCTGGAGGAGGGCGGCAGACCAAAACATTCAGTACTTC. Full variable domain (outside the CDR3, taken from reference TRBV30 and TRBJ2-4): SQTIHQWPATLVQPVGSPLSLECTVEGTSNPNLYWYRQAAGRGLQLLFYSVGIGQISSEVPQNLSASRPQDRQFILSSKKLLLSDSGFYLCAWRRAADQNIQYFGAGTRLSVL.

The CDR3 loop is CASRSTEYSNQPQHF. CDR3 sequence (DNA): TGTGCCAGCAGGTCGACGGAATATAGCAATCAGCCCCAGCATTTT. The chain couples TRBV6-5 to TRBJ1-5; unclear D gene. This CDR3 is built from 15 residues. CDR1 and CDR2 (germline): MNHEY, SVGAGI. V lost 6 bases and J lost 0, with 12 bases in between.

Worth noting for this clone: Distinct nucleotide sequences in the sample also encode this CDR3. The chain employs TRBV5-1 and TRBJ1-1; unclear D gene. V lost 4 bases and J lost 2, with 12 bases in between. The CDR3 has 14 amino acids. Germline-derived CDR1 and CDR2 are SGHRS and YFSETQ. The CDR3 nucleotides are TGCGCCAGCAGCATGGACCGGGGTAACACTGAAGCTTTCTTT. It codes for CASSMDRGNTEAFF. The entire variable domain, with the rest obtained from reference TRBV5-1 and TRBJ1-1, is as follows: KAGVTQTPRYLIKTRGQQVTLSCSPISGHRSVSWYQQTPGQGLQFLFEYFSETQRNKGNFPGRFSGRQFSNSRSEMNVSTLELGDSALYLCASSMDRGNTEAFFGQGTRLTVV.

For the CDR3, the DNA is TGTGCCATCCTCCCCAAGACAGGGGGCTACACCTTC. Its translation is CAILPKTGGYTF. The V and J genes are TRBV27 and TRBJ1-2; TRBD1 matches at 7 bases. Trimming at V came to 10 bases and at J to 8 bases, leaving 10 bases not matched to a gene. Germline V CDR1 and CDR2: MNHEY, SMNVEV (reference sequence). The CDR3 is 12 residues long.

A word on this clone: The same CDR3 can be traced to other DNA sequences in this sample. The V call is TRBV28, the J call TRBJ2-5, with D perhaps TRBD2 (6 bases). The CDR3 sequence is 13 residues long. Germline V gene sequence: CDR1 MDHEN, CDR2 SYDVKM. V lost 3 bases and J lost 2, with 7 bases in between. The CDR3 bases are TGTGCCAGCAGTTTGGGGGGACAAGAGACCCAGTACTTC. Translation gives CASSLGGQETQYF.

The chain couples TRBV5-1 to TRBJ2-1; TRBD2 matches 9 bases. This CDR3 is built from 14 residues. Per germline, CDR1 SGHRS and CDR2 YFSETQ. V dropped 5 bases and J dropped 2; count of bases not matched to a gene: 2. CDR3: CASRTSGAYNEQFF. The CDR3 DNA reads as TGCGCCAGCAGGACTAGCGGAGCCTACAATGAGCAGTTCTTC.

Note on this clone: Additional DNA sequences in this sample encode the identical CDR3. This chain uses TRBV10-3 with TRBJ2-7; D remains unclear. The ends were cut back, 2 bases at V and 7 bases at J, with 9 bases in the middle. This CDR3 spans 12 amino acids. Per the germline V gene, CDR1 is ENHRY and CDR2 is SYGVKD. For the CDR3, the DNA is TGTGCCATCAGTGAGGTGGCTCGGGAGCAGTACTTC. It specifies CAISEVAREQYF.

The chain uses TRBV7-9 and TRBJ2-7; TRBD1 aligns across 10 bases. J was trimmed by 1 base and V by 5 bases; bases with no gene match: 2. The germline gives CDR1 SEHNR, CDR2 FQNEAQ (reference sequence). CDR3 length equals 14 residues. The CDR3 here is CASSRQGASYEQYF. The CDR3 region has the DNA TGTGCCAGCAGCCGACAGGGGGCTTCCTACGAGCAGTACTTC.

The rearrangement uses TRBV5-8 and TRBJ2-7, with TRBD1 identical over 9 bases. The CDR3 runs 16 residues. CDR1 and CDR2 (germline): SGHTS, YDEGEE. V dropped 4 bases and J dropped 3; count of bases not matched to a gene: 11. The CDR3 is CASSNRTGTGFYEQYF. In nucleotides, the CDR3 is TGTGCCAGCAGCAACCGAACCGGGACAGGGTTCTACGAGCAGTACTTC.

The chain has TRBV6-5 and TRBJ2-1; D possibly uses TRBD1 or TRBD2 (6 bases each). Looked up from germline, CDR1 is MNHEY and CDR2 is SVGAGI. This CDR3 region has 16 residues. V lost 0 bases to trimming and J lost 9 bases, with 18 bases between them. Here the CDR3 DNA reads TGTGCCAGCAGTTACTCGACGTCGGGGGCGAATTTTGAGCAGTTCTTC. Translated, it gives CASSYSTSGANFEQFF.

Turning to this clone: Different DNA sequences within this sample yield the same CDR3. This chain uses TRBV5-4 with TRBJ2-1; 11 bases map to TRBD2. The trim removed 0 bases at V and 3 bases at J, leaving 2 bases unmatched. Germline V lookup: CDR1 SGHNT, CDR2 YYREEE (reference sequence). CDR3 size: 16 residues. The CDR3 DNA sequence: TGTGCCAGCAGCTTGGGAGGGACTAGCGGCTACAATGAGCAGTTCTTC. As protein: CASSLGGTSGYNEQFF.

The chain couples TRBV19 to TRBJ2-1; TRBD2 agrees at 14 bases. The CDR3 is made up of 17 amino acids. After removal of 7 bases from V and 0 bases from J, the junction contained 5 bases not matched to a gene. Germline V gives CDR1 LNHDA, CDR2 SQIVND (reference sequence). The CDR3 sequence: CASTGLAGGNSYNEQFF. The CDR3 bases are TGTGCCAGTACCGGACTAGCGGGGGGTAACTCCTACAATGAGCAGTTCTTC.

As to this clone: Different DNA sequences within this sample yield the same CDR3. V and J are TRBV28 and TRBJ1-2; the D is unclear. Between the trimmed V and J ends, which lost 3 bases and 4 bases, there was a span of 6 bases. Germline CDR1 reads MDHEN; CDR2 reads SYDVKM. The CDR3 runs 12 residues. CDR3 protein: CASSFSAYGYTF. The CDR3 DNA reads as TGTGCCAGCAGTTTCTCAGCCTATGGCTACACCTTC.